The rows below give T cell receptor beta chains drawn from one sample of a study of patients and donors after allogeneic stem cell transplantation. Using its own MiXCR run on the RT-PCR reads, TCRdb lists one record per CDR3 protein. Among about 90,000 distinct CDR3 sequences listed, about 48% were seen once. Sequencing was done on a sample of blood, either unsorted or a sorted T cell fraction (not recorded which). Receptors were obtained from a human donor who was either an allogeneic HSCT recipient or a stem cell or donor lymphocyte infusion donor (not recorded which). It is not recorded whose cells these are; they may come from a transplant donor. The CDR3 runs from the conserved cysteine through the conserved F or W.

v_call	j_call	cdr3_length	cdr3_aa
TRBV28	TRBJ2-3	14	CASSFRQGRDTQYF
TRBV12-3/TRBV12-4	TRBJ2-4	17	CASSPRLGVVAKNIQYF
TRBV20-1	TRBJ1-5	15	CSARPGTDFNQPQHF
TRBV12-3/TRBV12-4	TRBJ1-2	14	CASSLIGGNYGYTF
TRBV9	TRBJ1-6	13	CASSVVPRSPLHF
TRBV6-2/TRBV6-3	TRBJ2-2	14	CASKWGQITGELFF
TRBV5-1	TRBJ1-3	15	CASSPGTGSGNTIYF
TRBV3-1	TRBJ2-1	14	CASSQLGQYNEQFF
TRBV9	TRBJ2-1	15	CASSPGGTPYNEQFF
TRBV5-5	TRBJ1-1	15	CASSPQGARGSEAFF
TRBV4-1	TRBJ1-1	15	CASSQALGSTREAFF
TRBV19	TRBJ1-2	15	CASSIGPGRNYGYTF
TRBV19	TRBJ1-1	13	CASRMDRNTEAFF